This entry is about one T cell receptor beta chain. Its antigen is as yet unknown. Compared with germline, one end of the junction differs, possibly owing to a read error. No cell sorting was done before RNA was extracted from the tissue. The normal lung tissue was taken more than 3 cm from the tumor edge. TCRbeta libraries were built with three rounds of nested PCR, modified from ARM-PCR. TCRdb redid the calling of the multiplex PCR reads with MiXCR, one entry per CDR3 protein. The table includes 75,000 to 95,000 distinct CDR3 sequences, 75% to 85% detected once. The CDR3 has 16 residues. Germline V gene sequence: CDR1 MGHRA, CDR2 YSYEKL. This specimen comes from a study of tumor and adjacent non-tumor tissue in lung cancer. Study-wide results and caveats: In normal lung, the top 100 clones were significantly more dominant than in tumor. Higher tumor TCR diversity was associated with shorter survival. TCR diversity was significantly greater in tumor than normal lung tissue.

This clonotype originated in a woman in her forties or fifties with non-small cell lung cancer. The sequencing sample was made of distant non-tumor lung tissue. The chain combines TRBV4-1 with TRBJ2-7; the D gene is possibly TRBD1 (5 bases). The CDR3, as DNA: TGCGCCAGTAGCCAAATCTGGGGCGTTAGCTCCTGCGAGCAGTACTTC. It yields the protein CASSQIWGVSSCEQYF.